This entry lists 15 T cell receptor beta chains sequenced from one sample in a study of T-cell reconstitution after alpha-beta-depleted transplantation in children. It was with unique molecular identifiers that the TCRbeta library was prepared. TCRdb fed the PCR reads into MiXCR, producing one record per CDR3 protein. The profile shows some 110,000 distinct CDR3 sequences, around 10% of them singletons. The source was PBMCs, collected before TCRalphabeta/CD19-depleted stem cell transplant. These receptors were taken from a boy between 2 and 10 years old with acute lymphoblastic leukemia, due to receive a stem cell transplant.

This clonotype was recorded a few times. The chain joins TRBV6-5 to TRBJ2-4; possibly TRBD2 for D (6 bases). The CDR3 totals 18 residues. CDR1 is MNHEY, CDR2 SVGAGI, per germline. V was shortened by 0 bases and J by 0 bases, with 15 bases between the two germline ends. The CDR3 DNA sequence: TGTGCCAGCAGTTACTCGGGAAGCGGGCACCTAGCCAAAAACATTCAGTACTTC. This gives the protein CASSYSGSGHLAKNIQYF.

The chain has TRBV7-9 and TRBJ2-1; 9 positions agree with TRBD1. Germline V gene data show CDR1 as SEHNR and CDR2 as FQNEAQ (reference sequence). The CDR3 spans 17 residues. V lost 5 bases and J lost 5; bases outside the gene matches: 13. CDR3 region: CASSPRHRDREDNEQFF. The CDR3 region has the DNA TGTGCCAGCAGCCCAAGGCACCGGGACAGGGAAGACAATGAGCAGTTCTTC.

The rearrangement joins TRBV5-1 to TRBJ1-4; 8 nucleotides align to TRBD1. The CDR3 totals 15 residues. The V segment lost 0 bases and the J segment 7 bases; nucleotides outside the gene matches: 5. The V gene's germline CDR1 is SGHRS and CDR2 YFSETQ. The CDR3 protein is CASSLAGTGGEKLFF. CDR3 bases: TGCGCCAGCAGCTTGGCCGGGACAGGAGGTGAAAAACTGTTTTTT. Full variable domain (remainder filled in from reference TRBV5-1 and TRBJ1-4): KAGVTQTPRYLIKTRGQQVTLSCSPISGHRSVSWYQQTPGQGLQFLFEYFSETQRNKGNFPGRFSGRQFSNSRSEMNVSTLELGDSALYLCASSLAGTGGEKLFFGSGTQLSVL.

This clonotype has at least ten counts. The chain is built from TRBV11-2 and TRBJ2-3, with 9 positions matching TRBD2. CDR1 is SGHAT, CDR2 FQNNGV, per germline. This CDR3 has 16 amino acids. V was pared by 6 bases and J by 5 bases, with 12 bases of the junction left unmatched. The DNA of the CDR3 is TGTGCCAGCAGGGTAGGGGTAGCGGGAGCAGGAGATACGCAGTATTTT. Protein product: CASRVGVAGAGDTQYF.

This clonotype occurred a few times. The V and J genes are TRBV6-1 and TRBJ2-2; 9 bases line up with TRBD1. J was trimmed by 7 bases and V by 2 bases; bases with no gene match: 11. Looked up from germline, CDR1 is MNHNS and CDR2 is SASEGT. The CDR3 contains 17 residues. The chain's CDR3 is CASSETGTGRTIGELFF. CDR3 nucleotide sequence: TGTGCCAGCAGTGAAACCGGGACAGGGAGGACTATCGGGGAGCTGTTTTTT.

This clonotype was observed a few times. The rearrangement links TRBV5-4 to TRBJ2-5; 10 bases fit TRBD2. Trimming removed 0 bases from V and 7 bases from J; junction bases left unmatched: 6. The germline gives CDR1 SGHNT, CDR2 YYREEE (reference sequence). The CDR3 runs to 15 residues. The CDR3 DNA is TGTGCCAGCAGCTTGGACGCGACTAGCGGGTGGACCCAGTACTTC. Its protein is CASSLDATSGWTQYF.

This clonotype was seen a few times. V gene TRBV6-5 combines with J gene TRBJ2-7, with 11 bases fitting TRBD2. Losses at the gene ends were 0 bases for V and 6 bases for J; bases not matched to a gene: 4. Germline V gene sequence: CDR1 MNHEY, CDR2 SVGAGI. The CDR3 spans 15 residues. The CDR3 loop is CASSYSLAGGVEQYF. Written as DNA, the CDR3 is TGTGCCAGCAGTTACTCTTTAGCGGGAGGGGTCGAGCAGTACTTC.

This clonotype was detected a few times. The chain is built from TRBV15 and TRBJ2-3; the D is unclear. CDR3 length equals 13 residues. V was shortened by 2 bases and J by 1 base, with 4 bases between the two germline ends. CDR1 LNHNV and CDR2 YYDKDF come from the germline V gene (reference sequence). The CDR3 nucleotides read TGTGCCACCAGCAGACCAGGCACAGATACGCAGTATTTT. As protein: CATSRPGTDTQYF.

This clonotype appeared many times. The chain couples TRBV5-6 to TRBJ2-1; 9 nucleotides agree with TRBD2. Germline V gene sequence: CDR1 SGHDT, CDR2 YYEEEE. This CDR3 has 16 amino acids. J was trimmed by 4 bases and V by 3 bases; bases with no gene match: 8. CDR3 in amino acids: CASSSSLAGAYNEQFF. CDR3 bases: TGTGCCAGCAGCTCATCATTAGCGGGAGCGTACAATGAGCAGTTCTTC. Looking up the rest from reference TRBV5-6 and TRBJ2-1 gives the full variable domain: DAGVTQSPTHLIKTRGQQVTLRCSPKSGHDTVSWYQQALGQGPQFIFQYYEEEERQRGNFPDRFSGHQFPNYSSELNVNALLLGDSALYLCASSSSLAGAYNEQFFGPGTRLTVL.

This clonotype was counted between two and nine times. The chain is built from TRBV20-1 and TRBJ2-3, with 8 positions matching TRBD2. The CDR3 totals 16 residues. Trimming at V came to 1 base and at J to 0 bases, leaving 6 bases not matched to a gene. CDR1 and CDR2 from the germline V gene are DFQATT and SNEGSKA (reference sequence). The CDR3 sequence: CSARGKLAESTDTQYF. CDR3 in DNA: TGCAGTGCTAGAGGAAAACTAGCGGAGAGCACAGATACGCAGTATTTT.

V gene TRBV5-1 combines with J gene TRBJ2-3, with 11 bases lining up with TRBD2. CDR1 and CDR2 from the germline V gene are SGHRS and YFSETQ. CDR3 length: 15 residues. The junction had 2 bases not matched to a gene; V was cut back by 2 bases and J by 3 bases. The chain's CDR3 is CASSLLAGVTDTQYF. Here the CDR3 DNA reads TGCGCCAGCAGCTTACTAGCGGGAGTGACAGATACGCAGTATTTT. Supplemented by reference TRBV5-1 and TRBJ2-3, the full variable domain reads KAGVTQTPRYLIKTRGQQVTLSCSPISGHRSVSWYQQTPGQGLQFLFEYFSETQRNKGNFPGRFSGRQFSNSRSEMNVSTLELGDSALYLCASSLLAGVTDTQYFGPGTRLTVL.

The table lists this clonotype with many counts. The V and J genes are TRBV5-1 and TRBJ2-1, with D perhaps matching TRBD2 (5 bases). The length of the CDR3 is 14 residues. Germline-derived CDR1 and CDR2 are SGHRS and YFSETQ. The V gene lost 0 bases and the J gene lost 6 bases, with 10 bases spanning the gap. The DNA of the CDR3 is TGCGCCAGCAGCTTGGTCGGGGATGGCAATGAGCAGTTCTTC. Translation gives CASSLVGDGNEQFF.

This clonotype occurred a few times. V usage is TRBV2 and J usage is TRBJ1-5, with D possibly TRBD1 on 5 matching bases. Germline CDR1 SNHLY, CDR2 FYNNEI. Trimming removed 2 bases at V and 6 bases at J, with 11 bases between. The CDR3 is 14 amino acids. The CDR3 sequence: CASSESRVTQPQHF. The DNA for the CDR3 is TGTGCCAGCAGTGAATCCAGGGTTACTCAGCCCCAGCATTTT.

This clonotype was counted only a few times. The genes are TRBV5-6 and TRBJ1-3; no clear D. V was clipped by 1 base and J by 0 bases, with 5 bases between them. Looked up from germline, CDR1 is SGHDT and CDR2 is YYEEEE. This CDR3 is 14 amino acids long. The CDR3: CASSLRSSGNTIYF. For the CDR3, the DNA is TGTGCCAGCAGCTTGAGGTCCTCTGGAAACACCATATATTTT.

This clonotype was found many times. The DNA of the CDR3 is TGTGCCAGCAGTGGGGCTAGCGGGGACTCCTACAATGAGCAGTTCTTC. Its protein is CASSGASGDSYNEQFF. The chain joins TRBV2 to TRBJ2-1; TRBD2 aligns across 9 bases. The J segment lost 0 bases and the V segment lost 4 bases, leaving 4 bases of the junction unmatched. Germline V gene data show CDR1 as SNHLY and CDR2 as FYNNEI. The CDR3 is 16 amino acids.